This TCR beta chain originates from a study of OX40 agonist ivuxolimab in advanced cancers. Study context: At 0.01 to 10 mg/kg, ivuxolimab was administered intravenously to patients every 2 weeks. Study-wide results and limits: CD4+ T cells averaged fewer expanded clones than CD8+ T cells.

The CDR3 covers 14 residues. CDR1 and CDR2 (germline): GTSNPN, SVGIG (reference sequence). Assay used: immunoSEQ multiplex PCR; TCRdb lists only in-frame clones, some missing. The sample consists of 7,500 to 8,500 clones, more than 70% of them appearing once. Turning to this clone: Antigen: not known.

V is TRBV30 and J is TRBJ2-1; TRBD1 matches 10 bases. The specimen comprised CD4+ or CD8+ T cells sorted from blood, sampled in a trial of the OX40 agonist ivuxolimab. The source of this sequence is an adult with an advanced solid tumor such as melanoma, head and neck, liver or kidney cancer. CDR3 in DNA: TGTGCGGAAGGACAGGGGGTGTTGTACAATGAGCAGTTCTTC. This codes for CAEGQGVLYNEQFF.